This T cell receptor beta chain was identified in a study of chemoradiotherapy in HPV16-positive cancers (dated 2022 in TCRdb). Background for the entire study: Using functional T-cell assays on cells from a couple of HPV16-positive patients, the researchers defined candidate HPV-specific T-cell clones and common TCR motifs. The study asked whether T-cell immunity to the HPV oncoproteins E6 and E7 changes during chemoradiotherapy and whether this immunity affects survival. Next, the candidate HPV-specific TCRs and motifs were followed in TCR repertoires from roughly 90 patients with HPV-related cancers. Beyond this particular receptor, the publication reports: The survival association was reported for HPV16-positive patients, and the functional definition of HPV-specific T cells was derived from only a couple of HPV16-positive patients. Expansion of candidate HPV-specific clones and E7-related TCR motifs was observed in the tumor microenvironment during treatment, whereas no such expansion was observed for non-HPV-specific T cells. Improved recurrence-free survival in HPV16-positive patients was associated with expansion of HPV-responsive T cells during chemoradiotherapy.

Libraries came from the immunoSEQ multiplex PCR assay. TCRdb took this table from immuneACCESS and kept in-frame rearrangements with V and J called. Such tables lack part of the clones; where checked against another copy, unresolved V genes explain under half of the gap, and the rest is unexplained. Counted in this sample were approximately 15,000 clones; roughly 74% of them appeared once. 8.5% to 10% of the sample lies in the top ten. Compared with germline, V lacks 10 bases and J lacks 3 bases; bases without a gene match: 1. CDR1 and CDR2 are drawn from the germline V gene: MNHNS, SASEGT. From cysteine to phenylalanine, the CDR3 is 11 amino acids long. The entry retains the CDR3 DNA only, 33 bases that are in frame from base 1. Concerning this clone: Its specific antigen is unknown. The sample holds no much larger clone one base away, and base qualities are not on file.

Repertoires were sampled repeatedly over the course of chemoradiotherapy so that clonal expansion in the tumor microenvironment could be followed. Sample acquisition took place from a patient who underwent chemoradiotherapy. This receptor was identified in a human donor with HPV-associated anogenital cancer. Here the chain combines TRBV6-1 and TRBJ2-5, with TRBD1 identical over 8 junction bases. The CDR3 protein: CATTGEETQYF. The nucleotide sequence is given as TGTGCCACGACAGGGGAAGAGACCCAGTACTTC.